These T cell receptor beta chains were read from a single sample in a study of cytomegalovirus exposure and HLA in healthy donors. Assay: immunoSEQ multiplex PCR; the TCRdb copy retains only in-frame clones and omits some. Here the sample spans roughly 70,000 clones, roughly four fifths being singletons. Sequencing was done on a sample of PBMCs. These receptors were collected from a man aged 45-65 years in good health and CMV-seronegative. The CDR3 runs from the conserved cysteine through the conserved F or W. A D gene is named only where the DNA matches it firmly. Where a row states a size, it is once, few, many or the class of an expanded clone; other rows omit it.

TRBJ2-1	TRBV5-1	.	TRBD2	15	TGCGCCAGCAGCTTCGGCGGGAGCTCCTACAATGAGCAGTTCTTC	CASSFGGSSYNEQFF
TRBJ2-1	TRBV10-2	.	.	11	TGCGCCAGCAGTGGAGCGGACGAGCAGTTCTTC	CASSGADEQFF
TRBJ2-3	TRBV30	.	TRBD1	19	TGTGCCTGGGTCAGGACCGGGACAGGGGCCCGTGCTAGCACAGATACGCAGTATTTT	CAWVRTGTGARASTDTQYF
TRBJ1-2	TRBV29-1	few	.	13	TGCAGCGTTGCCCCCCTGGACTACTATGGCTACACCTTC	CSVAPLDYYGYTF
TRBJ2-3	TRBV25-1	.	.	16	TGTGCCAGCAGTGAAACCAAAGGGAGGCCAAGGGATACGCAGTATTTT	CASSETKGRPRDTQYF
TRBJ2-2	TRBV6-1	.	.	15	TGTGCCAGCAGATGGGGTACAGGGAAGACCGGGGAGCTGTTTTTT	CASRWGTGKTGELFF
TRBJ1-6	TRBV7-3	.	.	13	TGTGCCAGCAGCCCGGACAGTAATTCACCCCTCCACTTT	CASSPDSNSPLHF
TRBJ2-1	TRBV28	.	TRBD2	14	TGTGCCAGCAGTTTAGCGGGAGTCGTCAATGAGCAGTTCTTC	CASSLAGVVNEQFF
TRBJ2-5	TRBV27	.	.	14	TGTGCCAGCAGTTTATCGTGGACACAAGAGACCCAGTACTTC	CASSLSWTQETQYF
TRBJ1-2	TRBV6-1	.	TRBD1	15	TGTGCCAGCAGTGCAACGGGACAGGGGGCTCGTGGCTACACCTTC	CASSATGQGARGYTF
TRBJ2-7	TRBV27	.	TRBD1	15	TGTGCCAGCAGTCACTGGACAGGCGGTTCCTACGAGCAGTACTTC	CASSHWTGGSYEQYF
TRBJ1-1	TRBV7-9	.	.	14	TGTGCCAGCAGCTTAGGGGCGGGGTTCACTGAAGCTTTCTTT	CASSLGAGFTEAFF
TRBJ2-7	TRBV2	.	.	13	TGTGCCAGCAGTGAAAGAGGGACCTACGAGCAGTACTTC	CASSERGTYEQYF
TRBJ2-3	TRBV6-5	.	.	15	TGTGCCAGCAGCCTCCGGGGGGCCTACACAGATACGCAGTATTTT	CASSLRGAYTDTQYF
TRBJ1-1	TRBV4-1	.	.	18	TGCGCCAGCAGCCAAACAATAGAAGCAGGGGCGCGAAACACTGAAGCTTTCTTT	CASSQTIEAGARNTEAFF
TRBJ2-1	TRBV27	.	TRBD1	15	TGTGCCAGCAGTTTTTTAGGACAGGTCAAAGGGGAGCAGTTCTTC	CASSFLGQVKGEQFF
TRBJ2-3	TRBV5-1	once	TRBD1	13	TGCGCCAGCGGCGGGACAGGTCGAGATACGCAGTATTTT	CASGGTGRDTQYF
TRBJ1-2	TRBV2	.	.	12	TGTGCCAGCAGTTTGACAGGTATCTCTAGGAACTTC	CASSLTGISRNF
TRBJ2-7	TRBV27	.	.	14	TGTGCCAGCAGTTTAGTCGGGAGCGGTGGCGAGCAGTACTTC	CASSLVGSGGEQYF
TRBJ2-7	TRBV7-8	.	.	14	TGTGCCAGCAGCTTAGAGGGACAATCCAACCCCCAGTACTTC	CASSLEGQSNPQYF
TRBJ1-1	TRBV13	.	TRBD1	15	TGTGCCAGCAGCCCTCGACAGGGAAGAAACACTGAAGCTTTCTTT	CASSPRQGRNTEAFF
TRBJ2-1	TRBV20-1	.	.	11	TGCAGTGCTAGGACTAGTCGAACCCAGTTCTTC	CSARTSRTQFF
TRBJ1-3	TRBV10-1	.	.	14	TGCGCCAGCAGTGACGGGATCTCTGGAAACACCATATATTTT	CASSDGISGNTIYF
TRBJ2-7	TRBV10-3	.	TRBD2	14	TGTGCCATCAGGGGGAGCGGGGGAACCTACGAGCAGTACTTC	CAIRGSGGTYEQYF
TRBJ2-3	TRBV9	.	TRBD2	14	TGTGCCAGCAGCGTAGACAGCGGGAGGAATACGCAGTATTTT	CASSVDSGRNTQYF
TRBJ2-1	TRBV5-5	.	.	16	TGTGCCAGCAGCCTGGGGCCCAGCGGACGGTCGGATGAGCAGTTCTTC	CASSLGPSGRSDEQFF
TRBJ1-2	TRBV7-3	.	.	12	TGTGCCAGCAGCCTCGGGGGGCCTGGCTACACCTTC	CASSLGGPGYTF
TRBJ2-2	TRBV10-3	.	TRBD2	18	TGTGCCATCAGTGGGGAGTTTAGCGGGAAAGGGGGCACCGGGGAGCTGTTTTTT	CAISGEFSGKGGTGELFF
TRBJ2-7	TRBV7-2	.	TRBD2	18	TGTGCCAGCAGCTTAGCGCGTATTTGGGAGGGCCCGACCTACGAGCAGTACTTC	CASSLARIWEGPTYEQYF
TRBJ2-3	TRBV29-1	.	TRBD2	14	TGCAGCATAAGCGGGAGGGCTTTAGCAGATACGCAGTATTTT	CSISGRALADTQYF
TRBJ1-2	TRBV30	.	.	13	TGTGCCTGGAGTGTACAAACAGGGTTTGGCTACACCTTC	CAWSVQTGFGYTF
TRBJ2-5	TRBV5-1	.	.	12	TGCGCCAGCAGCGAAAGAGTCGAGACCCAGTACTTC	CASSERVETQYF
TRBJ1-2	TRBV19	.	.	13	TGTGCCAGTAGTGCGGATTGGCGTTCTGGCTACACCTTC	CASSADWRSGYTF
TRBJ1-3	TRBV6-1	.	.	15	TGTGCCAGCGGGAGAACAGATTACTCTGGAAACACCATATATTTT	CASGRTDYSGNTIYF
TRBJ1-5	TRBV6-5	.	TRBD1	15	TGTGCCAGCAGTTACTCGATAACAGGGGATCAGCCCCAGCATTTT	CASSYSITGDQPQHF
TRBJ2-5	TRBV5-1	once	TRBD1	15	TGCGCCAGCAGCTGGCCTGGACAGGGTTGGGAGACCCAGTACTTC	CASSWPGQGWETQYF
TRBJ2-1	TRBV27	.	.	13	TGTGCCAGCACCCTGGCCAGGACAACGGGAGAATTCTTC	CASTLARTTGEFF
TRBJ2-5	TRBV5-6	.	TRBD2	16	TGTGCCAGCAGCTTGCGAAGGACTAGCGGGAAAGAGACCCAGTACTTC	CASSLRRTSGKETQYF
TRBJ1-1	TRBV7-2	.	.	14	TGTGCCAGCAGCCACCCCCAGGAGAACACTGAAGCTTTCTTT	CASSHPQENTEAFF